This T cell receptor (beta chain) originates from a study of shared clonotypes between healthy human individuals. V was clipped by 8 bases and J by 7 bases, with 12 bases between them. Germline CDR1 and CDR2: MDHEN and SYDVKM. The CDR3 length is 11 residues. About this clone itself: Its antigen is not known.

Whole-study results and caveats: Few donors limited the genetic and exposure-history diversity represented.

Each cell subset's genomic DNA was divided evenly among several immunoSEQ plates. Unsorted PBMC DNA was sequenced on ten immunoSEQ deep assay plates. Data came from immunoSEQ multiplex PCR; TCRdb stores just in-frame clones and leaves some out. The sample holds about 530,000 clones, about 75% seen once. Sequenced: PBMCs. This rearrangement joins TRBV28 to TRBJ2-7; D might be TRBD2 (6 bases). This TCR came from a woman aged 40-49 years in good health. Some clones in this sample may be carry-over from other donors' samples. CDR3 protein: CASGTPGEQYF. CDR3 DNA: TGTGCCAGCGGGACTCCGGGGGAGCAGTACTTC.